The entry below describes one T cell receptor (beta chain). Germline V gene lookup returns CDR1 MGHDK and CDR2 SYGVNS. CDR3 length: 16 residues. Trimming at V came to 1 base and at J to 6 bases, leaving 7 bases not matched to a gene. This sample stems from a study of blood T cell repertoires in COVID-19. Sequencing used immunoSEQ multiplex PCR; TCRdb keeps in-frame clones, though not all of them. The profile shows fewer than 200,000 clones, about 83% of them singletons. Sequenced: PBMCs or T cells enriched from blood (not recorded which). This sequence originates from a woman aged 25 to 39 who had been exposed to COVID-19. The rearrangement joins TRBV25-1 to TRBJ1-5; 9 bases map to TRBD1. CDR3 loop: CASSESGTGFPQPQHF. Written as DNA, the CDR3 is TGTGCCAGCAGTGAATCTGGGACAGGGTTTCCTCAGCCCCAGCATTTT.